These 25 T cell receptor beta chains came from one sample sequenced in a study of control samples from healthy donors and cancer patients. Sequencing used immunoSEQ multiplex PCR; TCRdb keeps in-frame clones, though not all of them. In the table there are about 160,000 clones, roughly 94% of which are singletons. The specimen was blood. These receptors all stem from a woman between 40 and 50 years old in good health.

The chain employs TRBV19 and TRBJ2-6; 10 nucleotides match TRBD2. V lost 1 base to trimming and J lost 0 bases; unmatched junction nucleotides: 6. Germline V gene data show CDR1 as LNHDA and CDR2 as SQIVND (reference sequence). CDR3 size: 19 residues. This chain's CDR3 is CASSIGGSGGLSGANVLTF. CDR3 DNA: TGTGCCAGTAGTATAGGAGGTAGCGGGGGGCTCTCTGGGGCCAACGTCCTGACTTTC.

This clone showed up just once. The gene calls are TRBV7-2 and TRBJ1-2; D is undetermined. Between the trimmed V and J ends, which lost 3 bases and 9 bases, there was a span of 17 bases. This CDR3 has 14 amino acids. The V gene's germline CDR1 is SGHTA and CDR2 FQGNSA. The CDR3: CASSFWKGPRSYTF. The CDR3, as DNA: TGTGCCAGCAGCTTCTGGAAAGGGCCACGAAGCTACACCTTC.

This clone was recorded once. V is TRBV18 and J is TRBJ2-2; maybe TRBD1 (5 bases). V was cut by 4 bases and J by 3 bases, with 12 bases left in between. Germline lookup yields CDR1 KGHSH and CDR2 LQKENI. CDR3 length: 15 amino acids. This CDR3 reads CASSQGALDTGELFF. DNA for the CDR3: TGTGCCAGCTCACAAGGGGCGTTGGACACCGGGGAGCTGTTTTTT.

The genes are TRBV15 and TRBJ2-7; D is unclear. V was clipped by 3 bases and J by 0 bases, with 15 bases between them. The CDR3 runs to 16 residues. Germline V lookup: CDR1 LNHNV, CDR2 YYDKDF (reference sequence). CDR3 bases: TGTGCCACCAGCAGTAACTTGCGGCTAAGCTCCTACGAGCAGTACTTC. Its translation is CATSSNLRLSSYEQYF.

V gene TRBV4-3 combines with J gene TRBJ1-2; unclear D gene. Germline V gives CDR1 LGHNA, CDR2 YSLEER. CDR3 length: 14 amino acids. V shed 1 base and J shed 2 bases, with 8 bases lying between them. DNA of the CDR3: TGCGCCAGCAGCCAAGGGGAAGGGAACTATGGCTACACCTTC. This sequence encodes CASSQGEGNYGYTF.

The CDR3 DNA is TGTGCCAGCAGCTCTCGGACAGGGGCAGCGGAGACCCAGTACTTC. Amino acid sequence: CASSSRTGAAETQYF. This chain joins TRBV5-4 and TRBJ2-5, with TRBD1 identical over 9 bases. The length of the CDR3 is 15 residues. Germline V gene sequence: CDR1 SGHNT, CDR2 YYREEE (reference sequence). After removal of 3 bases from V and 5 bases from J, the junction contained 8 bases not matched to a gene.

V usage is TRBV10-3 and J usage is TRBJ2-1; TRBD2 aligns across 9 bases. Trimming cost V 5 bases and J 5 bases; bases outside gene matches: 7. The CDR3 contains 15 residues. Germline CDR1 ENHRY, CDR2 SYGVKD. CDR3 coding DNA: TGTGCCATCAGTCTGAGCGGGGGGCGCAACAATGAGCAGTTCTTC. This gives the protein CAISLSGGRNNEQFF.

J is TRBJ1-6 and V is TRBV9, with a possible D match to TRBD1 (6 bases). This CDR3 is built from 13 residues. CDR1 SGDLS and CDR2 YYNGEE come from the germline V gene. V lost 6 bases and J 4 bases, leaving 8 bases between the germline ends. CDR3 sequence reads: CASNTGYNSPLHF. The CDR3 nucleotides read TGTGCCAGCAACACAGGGTATAATTCACCCCTCCACTTT. Together with reference TRBV9 and TRBJ1-6, the CDR3 gives the full variable domain: DSGVTQTPKHLITATGQRVTLRCSPRSGDLSVYWYQQSLDQGLQFLIQYYNGEERAKGNILERFSAQQFPDLHSELNLSSLELGDSALYFCASNTGYNSPLHFGNGTRLTVT.

CDR3: CASSPGQHNSPLHF. The CDR3 region has the DNA TGTGCCAGCTCTCCTGGACAGCATAATTCACCCCTCCACTTT. The chain combines TRBV18 with TRBJ1-6, with a tentative D call TRBD1 (6 bases). In germline, CDR1 is KGHSH, CDR2 LQKENI. The CDR3 extends over 14 amino acids. Trimming left V 6 bases short and J 5 bases short, with 11 bases between.

The chain couples TRBV7-9 to TRBJ2-1; 11 bases are shared with TRBD2. CDR1 is SEHNR and CDR2 is FQNEAQ in the germline V gene (reference sequence). This CDR3 spans 14 amino acids. The V gene end was trimmed by 2 bases and the J gene end by 12 bases; junction bases not matched to a gene: 6. In nucleotides, the CDR3 is TGTGCCAGCAGCTTATTAGCGGGAGGGTTCGCGCAGTTCTTC. This encodes CASSLLAGGFAQFF. The full variable domain, in which reference TRBV7-9 and TRBJ2-1 provide the parts outside the CDR3, is DTGVSQNPRHKITKRGQNVTFRCDPISEHNRLYWYRQTLGQGPEFLTYFQNEAQLEKSRLLSDRFSAERPKGSFSTLEIQRTEQGDSAMYLCASSLLAGGFAQFFGPGTRLTVL.

The V call is TRBV3-1 (or the pseudogene TRBV3-2), the J call TRBJ1-2; unclear D gene. The germline gives CDR1 LGHDT, CDR2 YNNKEL (reference sequence). The CDR3 has 16 amino acids. The V end was cut by 5 bases, the J end by 6 bases, with 22 bases between. The CDR3 loop is CASSSTPRLIEDGYTF. In DNA, the CDR3 is TGTGCCAGCAGCTCCACACCCCGGCTTATTGAGGATGGCTACACCTTC.

The chain employs TRBV25-1 and TRBJ1-6; D unresolved. The ends were cut back, 3 bases at V and 7 bases at J, with 13 bases in the middle. The length of the CDR3 is 15 residues. Germline V gene lookup returns CDR1 MGHDK and CDR2 SYGVNS. DNA for the CDR3: TGTGCCAGCAGTGATCTATGGGCAGGAAATTCACCCCTCCACTTT. Amino acid sequence: CASSDLWAGNSPLHF.

This clone was detected once. The rearrangement links TRBV2 to TRBJ1-2, with a possible D match to TRBD1 (5 bases). V gave up 6 bases and J gave up 6 bases, with 26 bases separating them. CDR3 length: 17 residues. CDR1 is SNHLY, CDR2 FYNNEI, per germline. CDR3: CASRLGRDVFGLNGYTF. In nucleotides, the CDR3 is TGTGCCAGCAGGTTGGGCAGGGATGTGTTTGGGTTAAATGGCTACACCTTC.

The CDR3 sequence: CASRPIAWYSSGQPYGYTF. DNA for the CDR3: TGTGCCAGCAGGCCGATAGCATGGTACTCTTCGGGACAGCCCTATGGCTACACCTTC. This rearrangement joins TRBV27 to TRBJ1-2, with 7 bases fitting TRBD1. Trimming removed 6 bases from V and 4 bases from J; junction bases left unmatched: 23. The CDR3 sequence is 19 residues long. CDR1 and CDR2 (germline): MNHEY, SMNVEV (reference sequence).

The chain recombines TRBV11-2 with TRBJ1-2; D possibly corresponds to TRBD1 (5 bases). Germline V CDR1 and CDR2: SGHAT, FQNNGV. This CDR3 spans 15 amino acids. V lost 5 bases, J lost 3 bases, and 16 bases lay in between. CDR3 amino acids: CASSHTQQGDYGYTF. The CDR3 nucleotides read TGTGCCAGCAGCCATACTCAGCAGGGAGACTATGGCTACACCTTC.

This chain links TRBV6-2 or TRBV6-3 with TRBJ1-5; the D is unclear. Trimming took 3 bases from V and 9 from J, leaving 15 bases between them. Germline values: CDR1 MNHEY, CDR2 SVGEGT. The CDR3 is made up of 14 amino acids. CDR3 protein: CASSYYGELGPQHF. CDR3 nucleotide sequence: TGTGCCAGCAGTTATTACGGGGAATTGGGGCCCCAGCATTTT.

V is TRBV30 and J is TRBJ2-2; D is uncertain. There are 14 residues in the CDR3. V lost 7 bases and J 4 bases, leaving 16 bases between the germline ends. CDR1 and CDR2 (germline): GTSNPN, SVGIG (reference sequence). The CDR3 loop is CASGGQLSTGELFF. The CDR3 nucleotides are TGTGCCTCCGGCGGCCAGCTTTCCACCGGGGAGCTGTTTTTT.

The rearrangement links TRBV4-1 to TRBJ2-7, with TRBD2 as a possible D gene (6 bases). This CDR3 region has 18 residues. Between the trimmed V and J ends, which lost 0 bases and 4 bases, there was a span of 22 bases. Germline V gene lookup returns CDR1 MGHRA and CDR2 YSYEKL. For the CDR3, the DNA is TGCGCCAGCAGCCAAGAACGGGGAGGTCGGGACCTACATTACGAGCAGTACTTC. It specifies CASSQERGGRDLHYEQYF.

The rearrangement links TRBV19 to TRBJ2-3; D might be TRBD1 (5 bases). This CDR3 contains 13 residues. Germline V gene lookup returns CDR1 LNHDA and CDR2 SQIVND (reference sequence). Trimming pared 5 bases from V and 3 bases from J, leaving 9 bases between. The CDR3: CASSGQLTDTQYF. For the CDR3, the DNA is TGTGCCAGTAGTGGACAACTAACAGATACGCAGTATTTT. The full variable domain, in which reference TRBV19 and TRBJ2-3 provide the parts outside the CDR3, is DGGITQSPKYLFRKEGQNVTLSCEQNLNHDAMYWYRQDPGQGLRLIYYSQIVNDFQKGDIAEGYSVSREKKESFPLTVTSAQKNPTAFYLCASSGQLTDTQYFGPGTRLTVL.

The genes are TRBV7-9 and TRBJ2-2; TRBD1 matches 9 bases. Germline loops: CDR1 SEHNR, CDR2 FQNEAQ (reference sequence). The CDR3 consists of 14 residues. V gave up 4 bases and J gave up 6 bases; unmatched junction bases: 3. CDR3 residues: CASSSGTGSGELFF. DNA of the CDR3: TGTGCCAGCAGCTCCGGGACAGGGTCCGGGGAGCTGTTTTTT.

The chain carries TRBV5-1 and TRBJ1-1; D gene uncertain. This CDR3 spans 13 amino acids. V was cut by 7 bases and J by 3 bases, with 13 bases left in between. CDR1 and CDR2 from the germline V gene are SGHRS and YFSETQ. CDR3: CASAEGSYTEAFF. CDR3 coding DNA: TGCGCCAGCGCAGAGGGATCGTACACTGAAGCTTTCTTT.

The chain uses TRBV2 and TRBJ2-5, with 7 bases identical to TRBD1. The length of the CDR3 is 17 residues. With V trimmed by 7 bases and J by 6 bases, 20 bases remained unmatched. Germline V gene sequence: CDR1 SNHLY, CDR2 FYNNEI. In DNA, the CDR3 is TGTGCCAGCACCCTAAGCAAATACAGGGGAGTTAGGAAGACCCAGTACTTC. Amino acids: CASTLSKYRGVRKTQYF.

The gene calls are TRBV3-1 (or the pseudogene TRBV3-2) and TRBJ1-6, with unresolved D. V was cut by 1 base and J by 6 bases, with 10 bases left in between. The CDR3 loop spans 15 amino acids. The germline V gene has CDR1 LGHDT and CDR2 YNNKEL (reference sequence). The CDR3 is CASSQAGTINSPLHF. In nucleotides, the CDR3 is TGTGCCAGCAGCCAAGCTGGCACGATTAATTCACCCCTCCACTTT.

This sequence joins TRBV5-4 and TRBJ1-3; the D gene is possibly TRBD1 (5 bases). Germline CDR1 reads SGHNT; CDR2 reads YYREEE (reference sequence). Trimming shortened V by 0 bases and J by 10 bases, and 14 bases separated the two germline ends. The CDR3 is 14 residues long. For the CDR3, the DNA is TGTGCCAGCAGCTTGGAAGGGGTTGATCGGACCATATATTTT. This codes for CASSLEGVDRTIYF.

This chain links TRBV5-5 with TRBJ1-2, with no clear D. Germline CDR1 SGHKS, CDR2 YYEKEE (reference sequence). The V end was cut by 4 bases, the J end by 3 bases, with 10 bases between. CDR3 length: 13 amino acids. CDR3 coding DNA: TGTGCCAGCAGCACGGGGAGCGACTATGGCTACACCTTC. Protein sequence: CASSTGSDYGYTF.